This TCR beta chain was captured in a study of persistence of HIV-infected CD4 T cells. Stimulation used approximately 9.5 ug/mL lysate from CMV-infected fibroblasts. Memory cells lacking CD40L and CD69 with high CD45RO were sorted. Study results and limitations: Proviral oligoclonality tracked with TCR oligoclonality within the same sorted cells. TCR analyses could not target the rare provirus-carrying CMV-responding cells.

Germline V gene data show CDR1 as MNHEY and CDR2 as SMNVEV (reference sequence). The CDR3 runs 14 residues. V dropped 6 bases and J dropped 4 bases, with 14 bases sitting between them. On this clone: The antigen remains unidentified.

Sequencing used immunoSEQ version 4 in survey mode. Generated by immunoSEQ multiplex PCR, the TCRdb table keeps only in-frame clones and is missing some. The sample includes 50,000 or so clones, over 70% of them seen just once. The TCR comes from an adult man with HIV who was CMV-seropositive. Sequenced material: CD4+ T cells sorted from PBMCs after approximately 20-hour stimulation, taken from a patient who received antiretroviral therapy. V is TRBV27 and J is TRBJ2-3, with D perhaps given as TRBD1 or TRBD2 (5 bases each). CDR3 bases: TGTGCCAGCAGAAACCTGGGACCTGCAGATACGCAGTATTTT. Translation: CASRNLGPADTQYF.